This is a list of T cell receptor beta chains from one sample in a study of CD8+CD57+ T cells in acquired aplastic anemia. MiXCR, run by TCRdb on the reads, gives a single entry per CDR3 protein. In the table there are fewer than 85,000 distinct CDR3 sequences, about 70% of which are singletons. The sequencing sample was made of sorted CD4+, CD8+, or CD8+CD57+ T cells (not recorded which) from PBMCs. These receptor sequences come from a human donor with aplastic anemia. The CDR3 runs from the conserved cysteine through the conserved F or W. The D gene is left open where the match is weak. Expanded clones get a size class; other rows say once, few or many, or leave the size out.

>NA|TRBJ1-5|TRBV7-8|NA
CASSLDSSGQPQHF
TGTGCCAGCAGCTTAGACTCGAGTGGTCAGCCCCAGCATTTT
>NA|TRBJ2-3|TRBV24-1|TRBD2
CATSGIWREGPDTQYF
TGTGCCACCAGTGGTATTTGGCGGGAGGGTCCAGATACGCAGTATTTT
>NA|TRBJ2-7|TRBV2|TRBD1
CASSAGGTGKYEQYF
TGTGCCAGCAGTGCCGGGGGGACAGGGAAGTACGAGCAGTACTTC
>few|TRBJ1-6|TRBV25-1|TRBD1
CASSEDRGNSPLHF
TGTGCCAGCAGTGAGGACAGGGGAAATTCACCCCTCCACTTT
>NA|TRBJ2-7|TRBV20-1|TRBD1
CSADRQGSNREQYF
TGCAGTGCCGATCGACAGGGCTCAAATCGGGAGCAGTACTTC
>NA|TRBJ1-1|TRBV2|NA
CASRPERGAFF
TGTGCCAGCAGGCCGGAACGGGGAGCTTTCTTT
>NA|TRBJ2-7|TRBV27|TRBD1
CASKSGTDLYEQYF
TGTGCCAGCAAATCCGGGACAGATCTATACGAGCAGTACTTC
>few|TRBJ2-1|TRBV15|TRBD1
CATSRVDRDNEQFF
TGTGCCACCAGCAGAGTTGACAGGGACAATGAGCAGTTCTTC
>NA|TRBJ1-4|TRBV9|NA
CASSVMGEKLFF
TGTGCCAGCAGCGTAATGGGTGAAAAACTGTTTTTT
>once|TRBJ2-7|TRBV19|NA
CASSILGSSYEQYF
TGTGCCAGTAGTATACTCGGAAGCTCCTACGAGCAGTACTTC
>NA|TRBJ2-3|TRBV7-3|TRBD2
CASSKGTSGMDTQYF
TGTGCCAGCAGCAAAGGGACTAGCGGGATGGATACGCAGTATTTT
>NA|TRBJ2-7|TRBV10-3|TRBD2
CAISERTSGNEQYF
TGTGCCATCAGTGAGAGGACTAGCGGGAACGAGCAGTACTTC
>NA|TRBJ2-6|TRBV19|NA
CAWKAGANVLTF
TGTGCCTGGAAGGCCGGGGCCAACGTCCTGACTTTC
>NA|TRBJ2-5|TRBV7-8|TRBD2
CASSLVALAGVSGETQYF
TGTGCCAGCAGCTTAGTCGCGCTAGCGGGAGTATCGGGAGAGACCCAGTACTTC
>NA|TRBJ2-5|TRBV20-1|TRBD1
CSARLGQGESETQYF
TGCAGTGCTAGATTGGGACAGGGGGAAAGTGAGACCCAGTACTTC
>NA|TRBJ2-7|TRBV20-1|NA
CSAPGPRYHEQYF
TGCAGTGCCCCCGGACCGCGCTACCACGAGCAGTACTTC
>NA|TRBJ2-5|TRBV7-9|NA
CASSLAYEEETQYF
TGTGCCAGCAGCTTGGCTTATGAGGAAGAGACCCAGTACTTC
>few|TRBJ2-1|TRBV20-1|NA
CSARDFTSSDNEQFF
TGCAGTGCTAGAGATTTTACTAGTTCCGACAATGAGCAGTTCTTC
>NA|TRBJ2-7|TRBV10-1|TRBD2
CASTSGGRSYEQYF
TGCGCCAGCACTAGCGGGGGGAGGTCCTACGAGCAGTACTTC
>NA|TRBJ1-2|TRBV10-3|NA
CAITDTDVYTF
TGTGCCATCACTGACACGGATGTTTACACCTTC
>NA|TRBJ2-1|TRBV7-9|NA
CASSLVSSHEQFF
TGTGCCAGCAGCTTAGTCTCTAGCCATGAGCAGTTCTTC
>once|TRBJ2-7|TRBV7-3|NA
CASSLGLQGTSSYEQYF
TGTGCCAGCAGCTTAGGCTTACAGGGGACTAGCTCCTACGAGCAGTACTTC